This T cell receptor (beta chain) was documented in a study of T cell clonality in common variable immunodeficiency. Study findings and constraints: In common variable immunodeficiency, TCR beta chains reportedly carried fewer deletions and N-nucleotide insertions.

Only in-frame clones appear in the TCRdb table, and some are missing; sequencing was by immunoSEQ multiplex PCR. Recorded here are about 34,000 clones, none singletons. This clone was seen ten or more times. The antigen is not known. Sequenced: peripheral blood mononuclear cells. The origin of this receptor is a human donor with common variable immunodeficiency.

The DNA read from the CDR3 is TGTGCCAGCAGCCTACAGGGATGGGGGGGGGAGACC. Its protein product is CASSLQGWGGET. The entire CDR3 reads CASSLQGWGGETQYF. The rearrangement joins TRBV7-3 to TRBJ2-5, with D possibly matching TRBD2 (7 bases). The sequence runs out 3 residues before the end of the CDR3; the remainder is reconstructed from the germline J gene. Per the germline V gene, CDR1 is SGHTA and CDR2 is FQGTGA. The CDR3 runs to 15 residues. V was cut by 5 bases and J by 5 bases, with 18 bases left in between.